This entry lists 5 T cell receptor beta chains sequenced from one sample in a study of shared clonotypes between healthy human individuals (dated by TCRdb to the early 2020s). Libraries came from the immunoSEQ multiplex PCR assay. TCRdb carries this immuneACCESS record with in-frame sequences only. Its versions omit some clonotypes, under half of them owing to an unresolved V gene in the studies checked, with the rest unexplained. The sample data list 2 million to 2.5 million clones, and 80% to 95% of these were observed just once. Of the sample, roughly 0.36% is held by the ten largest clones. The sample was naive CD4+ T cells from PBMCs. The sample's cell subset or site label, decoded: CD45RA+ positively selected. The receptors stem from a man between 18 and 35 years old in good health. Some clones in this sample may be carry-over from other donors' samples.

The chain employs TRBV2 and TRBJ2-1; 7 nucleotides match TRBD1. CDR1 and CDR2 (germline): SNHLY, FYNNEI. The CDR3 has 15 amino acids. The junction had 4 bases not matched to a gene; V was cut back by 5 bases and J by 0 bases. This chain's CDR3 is CASSQQGSSYNEQFF. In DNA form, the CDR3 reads TGTGCCAGCAGTCAACAGGGGAGCTCCTACAATGAGCAGTTCTTC.

The CDR3 sequence: CASSSLGGTHSTNEKLFF. The CDR3 DNA reads as TGTGCCAGCAGCTCTTTGGGGGGCACCCATTCAACTAATGAAAAACTGTTTTTT. V is TRBV5-6 and J is TRBJ1-4; tentative D call: TRBD1 (6 bases). This CDR3 region has 18 residues. Trimming stripped 3 bases from V and 0 bases from J, with 18 bases between. The germline V gene encodes CDR1 SGHDT and CDR2 YYEEEE. The whole variable domain, remainder taken from reference TRBV5-6 and TRBJ1-4, is DAGVTQSPTHLIKTRGQQVTLRCSPKSGHDTVSWYQQALGQGPQFIFQYYEEEERQRGNFPDRFSGHQFPNYSSELNVNALLLGDSALYLCASSSLGGTHSTNEKLFFGSGTQLSVL.

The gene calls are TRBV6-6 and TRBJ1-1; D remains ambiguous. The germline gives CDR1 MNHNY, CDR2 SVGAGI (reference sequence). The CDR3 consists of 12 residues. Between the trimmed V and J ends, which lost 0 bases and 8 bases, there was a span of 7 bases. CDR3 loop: CASSYSRREAFF. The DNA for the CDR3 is TGTGCCAGCAGTTACTCGAGAAGGGAAGCTTTCTTT.

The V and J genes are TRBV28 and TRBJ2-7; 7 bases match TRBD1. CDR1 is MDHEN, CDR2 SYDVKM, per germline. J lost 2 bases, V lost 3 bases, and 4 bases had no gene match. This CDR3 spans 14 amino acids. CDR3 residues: CASSLKGQPYEQYF. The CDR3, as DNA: TGTGCCAGCAGTTTGAAGGGACAGCCCTACGAGCAGTACTTC. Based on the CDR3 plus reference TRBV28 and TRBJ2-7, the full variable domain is DVKVTQSSRYLVKRTGEKVFLECVQDMDHENMFWYRQDPGLGLRLIYFSYDVKMKEKGDIPEGYSVSREKKERFSLILESASTNQTSMYLCASSLKGQPYEQYFGPGTRLTVT.

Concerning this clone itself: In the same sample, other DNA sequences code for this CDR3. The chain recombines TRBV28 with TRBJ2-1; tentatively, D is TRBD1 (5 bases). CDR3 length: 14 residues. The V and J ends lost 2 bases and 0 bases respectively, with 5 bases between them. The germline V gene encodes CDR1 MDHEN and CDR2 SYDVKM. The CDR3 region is CASSLQGSYNEQFF. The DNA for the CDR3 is TGTGCCAGCAGTTTACAGGGCTCCTACAATGAGCAGTTCTTC.